The 12 T cell receptor beta chains below all came from one sample that was sequenced in a study of blood T cell repertoires in COVID-19. The table came from immunoSEQ multiplex PCR; TCRdb's copy has only in-frame clones and leaves some out. The table records more than 85,000 clones, approximately 84% of them present only once. Material: peripheral blood. The origin of the receptors is a woman in her fifties or sixties with acute or convalescent COVID-19.

The rearrangement uses TRBV7-9 and TRBJ2-1, with a possible D match to TRBD2 (5 bases). V was clipped by 5 bases and J by 0 bases, with 11 bases between them. The CDR3 loop spans 15 amino acids. Germline V CDR1 and CDR2: SEHNR, FQNEAQ (reference sequence). The CDR3 is CASSRADSSYNEQFF. In nucleotides, the CDR3 is TGTGCCAGCAGCCGAGCGGATAGCTCCTACAATGAGCAGTTCTTC.

The V call is TRBV13, the J call TRBJ1-6, with 9 bases identical to TRBD1. The CDR3 covers 15 residues. In germline, CDR1 is PRHDT, CDR2 FYEKMQ (reference sequence). V was pared by 3 bases and J by 10 bases, with 7 bases of the junction left unmatched. The CDR3 DNA reads TGTGCCAGCAGCTTTGGGACAGGGATTGGATCACCCCTCCACTTT. Encoded protein: CASSFGTGIGSPLHF.

This clone was counted once. The CDR3 DNA reads as TGTGCCACCAGTGACCCCGGGGGGGCCAAAAACATTCAGTACTTC. Translation gives CATSDPGGAKNIQYF. The chain couples TRBV24-1 to TRBJ2-4; 7 bases align to TRBD2. V gave up 4 bases and J gave up 1 base; unmatched junction bases: 3. The germline CDR1 and CDR2 sequences are KGHDR and SFDVKD. This CDR3 has 15 amino acids.

This chain links TRBV30 with TRBJ1-5; TRBD1 agrees at 7 bases. CDR1 is GTSNPN and CDR2 is SVGIG in the germline V gene (reference sequence). The V segment lost 3 bases and the J segment 4 bases; nucleotides outside the gene matches: 6. This CDR3 contains 14 residues. The CDR3 sequence is CAWRRQGGNQPQHF. CDR3 sequence (DNA): TGTGCCTGGAGACGACAGGGAGGTAATCAGCCCCAGCATTTT. Using reference TRBV30 and TRBJ1-5 for the parts outside the CDR3, the full variable domain is SQTIHQWPATLVQPVGSPLSLECTVEGTSNPNLYWYRQAAGRGLQLLFYSVGIGQISSEVPQNLSASRPQDRQFILSSKKLLLSDSGFYLCAWRRQGGNQPQHFGDGTRLSIL.

This sequence joins TRBV2 and TRBJ1-2; tentatively, D is TRBD1 (6 bases). Germline-derived CDR1 and CDR2 are SNHLY and FYNNEI. This CDR3 contains 17 residues. Trimming pared 6 bases from V and 4 bases from J, leaving 24 bases between. CDR3: CASSPNLKGGVAYGYTF. The CDR3 DNA sequence: TGTGCCAGCAGCCCGAACTTAAAAGGGGGGGTAGCCTATGGCTACACCTTC. The full variable domain, its missing parts supplied by reference TRBV2 and TRBJ1-2, is EPEVTQTPSHQVTQMGQEVILRCVPISNHLYFYWYRQILGQKVEFLVSFYNNEISEKSEIFDDQFSVERPDGSNFTLKIRSTKLEDSAMYFCASSPNLKGGVAYGYTFGSGTRLTVV.

V and J are TRBV18 and TRBJ2-5, with D possibly matching TRBD1 (5 bases). V lost 3 bases, J lost 5 bases, and 16 bases lay in between. CDR1 is KGHSH, CDR2 LQKENI, per germline. The CDR3 contains 15 residues. The CDR3 protein is CASSPPQTEAETQYF. The CDR3 DNA follows: TGTGCCAGCTCACCTCCTCAGACAGAGGCGGAGACCCAGTACTTC. Full variable domain (outside the CDR3, taken from reference TRBV18 and TRBJ2-5): NAGVMQNPRHLVRRRGQEARLRCSPMKGHSHVYWYRQLPEEGLKFMVYLQKENIIDESGMPKERFSAEFPKEGPSILRIQQVVRGDSAAYFCASSPPQTEAETQYFGPGTRLLVL.

The V gene is TRBV2, the J gene TRBJ1-2; D gene uncertain. V was trimmed by 3 bases and J by 4 bases, leaving 12 bases between them. Germline CDR1 reads SNHLY; CDR2 reads FYNNEI. The CDR3 is 14 residues long. The CDR3 sequence: CASSDEGSIYGYTF. The DNA of the CDR3 is TGTGCCAGCAGTGATGAAGGGAGTATCTATGGCTACACCTTC.

The genes are TRBV18 and TRBJ1-5; perhaps TRBD1 as D (6 bases). The CDR3 contains 15 residues. Germline lookup yields CDR1 KGHSH and CDR2 LQKENI. V lost 2 bases to trimming and J lost 4 bases, with 12 bases between them. The CDR3 DNA reads as TGTGCCAGCTCACCAAACAGGGAAGGGAATCAGCCCCAGCATTTT. Encoded protein: CASSPNREGNQPQHF.

The CDR3 protein is CATSLQGNNEQFF. The CDR3 DNA reads as TGTGCCACCAGCCTGCAGGGTAACAATGAGCAGTTCTTC. V gene TRBV15 combines with J gene TRBJ2-1; TRBD1 is a possible D gene (5 bases). V shed 5 bases and J shed 5 bases, with 10 bases lying between them. The CDR3 is made up of 13 amino acids. Germline CDR1 reads LNHNV; CDR2 reads YYDKDF (reference sequence).

V and J are TRBV28 and TRBJ1-5; weak D call: TRBD1 (5 bases). Trimming took 10 bases from V and 10 from J, leaving 23 bases between them. The CDR3 consists of 14 residues. Per germline, CDR1 MDHEN and CDR2 SYDVKM. This chain's CDR3 is CATLGGGETGPQHF. The CDR3, as DNA: TGTGCCACCTTGGGTGGGGGGGAGACGGGTCCCCAGCATTTT. The complete variable domain, with remaining parts taken from reference TRBV28 and TRBJ1-5, reads DVKVTQSSRYLVKRTGEKVFLECVQDMDHENMFWYRQDPGLGLRLIYFSYDVKMKEKGDIPEGYSVSREKKERFSLILESASTNQTSMYLCATLGGGETGPQHFGDGTRLSIL.

The rearrangement links TRBV6-6 to TRBJ2-2; tentative D call: TRBD1 (6 bases). The length of the CDR3 is 16 residues. V was clipped by 0 bases and J by 7 bases, with 15 bases between them. The germline V gene has CDR1 MNHNY and CDR2 SVGAGI (reference sequence). CDR3 bases: TGTGCCAGCAGTTACTCGAGCACAGGGCGATTCGGGGAGCTGTTTTTT. Encoded protein: CASSYSSTGRFGELFF.

The chain joins TRBV5-1 to TRBJ1-2; D unresolved. Germline V gene data show CDR1 as SGHRS and CDR2 as YFSETQ. Trimming took 4 bases from V and 0 from J, leaving 10 bases between them. The CDR3 is 14 residues long. CDR3 residues: CASSIWATNYGYTF. CDR3 nucleotide sequence: TGCGCCAGCAGCATATGGGCCACTAACTATGGCTACACCTTC.